The next 9 T cell receptor beta chains were all read from a single sample in a study of cytomegalovirus exposure and HLA in healthy donors. The PCR used 60 Vbeta and 13 Jbeta primers. Repertoires were generated with immunoSEQ multiplex PCR, while TCRdb's copy carries only in-frame clones and drops some. The top ten clones hold about 1.9% of a sample with roughly 150,000 clones, about 81% of them seen once. The material sequenced was PBMCs. The receptors were sampled from a woman aged 18 to 35 in good health and CMV-seronegative.

The V and J genes are TRBV28 and TRBJ2-3, with 16 nucleotides matching TRBD2. Germline assignment: CDR1 MDHEN and CDR2 SYDVKM. The junction had 13 bases not matched to a gene; V was cut back by 2 bases and J by 5 bases. This CDR3 comprises 20 residues. The CDR3 region is CASSLMGLAGGHRGGDTQYF. The CDR3, as DNA: TGTGCCAGCAGTTTAATGGGACTAGCGGGGGGGCATAGGGGTGGAGATACGCAGTATTTT.

The chain joins TRBV6-5 to TRBJ2-3; possible D gene TRBD1, 5 bases. V lost 8 bases and J 4 bases, leaving 16 bases between the germline ends. The CDR3 sequence is 14 residues long. The germline CDR1 and CDR2 sequences are MNHEY and SVGAGI. The CDR3 protein is CASGTGLAPDTQYF. CDR3 nucleotides: TGTGCCAGCGGCACAGGCCTTGCCCCAGATACGCAGTATTTT.

This clone was counted only a few times. The rearrangement joins TRBV7-9 to TRBJ1-4; 7 bases line up with TRBD1. Germline V gene sequence: CDR1 SEHNR, CDR2 FQNEAQ (reference sequence). Trimming cost V 4 bases and J 3 bases; bases outside gene matches: 5. The CDR3 covers 15 residues. CDR3 bases: TGTGCCAGCAGCTCACTCGGGACAGCTAATGAAAAACTGTTTTTT. Protein sequence: CASSSLGTANEKLFF.

The chain combines TRBV27 with TRBJ2-4; 11 nucleotides line up with TRBD2. This CDR3 has 17 residues. Germline values: CDR1 MNHEY, CDR2 SMNVEV (reference sequence). Unmatched junction bases numbered 8, after V lost 6 bases and J lost 1 base. CDR3 coding DNA: TGTGCCAGCAGCGATATATGGACTAGCGGGGCCAAAAACATTCAGTACTTC. Protein product: CASSDIWTSGAKNIQYF.

Turning to this clone: At one end, the junction sequence differs from germline, possibly due to a read error. The rearrangement uses TRBV2 and TRBJ1-1; 7 bases are a match to TRBD1. Germline-derived CDR1 and CDR2 are SNHLY and FYNNEI. This CDR3 is 13 amino acids long. The DNA for the CDR3 is TGTGCCAGCAGTGCGACAGGGAACCCTGAAGCTTTCTTT. This codes for CASSATGNPEAFF.

CDR3 sequence: CATSLTEKNTEAFF. CDR3 DNA sequence: TGTGCCACCAGCCTCACAGAGAAGAACACTGAAGCTTTCTTT. The V and J genes are TRBV15 and TRBJ1-1; D gene uncertain. V lost 5 bases and J lost 1, with 11 bases in between. Per germline, CDR1 LNHNV and CDR2 YYDKDF (reference sequence). The CDR3 sequence is 14 residues long.

This chain uses TRBV30 with TRBJ2-4; 7 bases map to TRBD2. The CDR3 is made up of 17 amino acids. The V segment lost 0 bases and the J segment 3 bases; nucleotides outside the gene matches: 11. The germline CDR1 and CDR2 sequences are GTSNPN and SVGIG (reference sequence). For the CDR3, the DNA is TGTGCCTGGAGTGTATTAGGAGGCGGGAGTGGCAAAAACATTCAGTACTTC. Residues: CAWSVLGGGSGKNIQYF.

The V call is TRBV11-2, the J call TRBJ1-6, with D uncertain. V was pared by 8 bases and J by 14 bases, with 16 bases between. CDR3 size: 12 residues. Germline values: CDR1 SGHAT, CDR2 FQNNGV. CDR3 amino acids: CASSFSRDSLHF. DNA for the CDR3: TGTGCCAGCTCCTTTTCGCGAGACTCCCTCCACTTT.

A single count supports this clone. The chain employs TRBV7-2 and TRBJ2-2; perhaps TRBD1 as D (5 bases). CDR1 is SGHTA and CDR2 is FQGNSA in the germline V gene. The germline V and J ends were trimmed by 6 bases and 1 base, with 9 bases remaining between them. The CDR3 totals 14 residues. The CDR3 sequence is CASRRGQNTGELFF. The CDR3 nucleotides are TGTGCCAGCAGGCGCGGACAGAACACCGGGGAGCTGTTTTTT.